This entry lists 19 T cell receptor beta chains sequenced from one sample in a study of blood T cell repertoires in COVID-19. Assay: immunoSEQ multiplex PCR; the TCRdb copy retains only in-frame clones and omits some. The sample shows 63,000 or so clones, around 90% of them seen only once. The sequencing input was peripheral blood. The receptors stem from a human donor in a cohort sampled during active COVID-19.

This clone showed up just once. This rearrangement joins TRBV24-1 to TRBJ2-4; 7 bases line up with TRBD1. This CDR3 has 12 residues. V was clipped by 9 bases and J by 6 bases; unmatched bases: 4. The germline V gene encodes CDR1 KGHDR and CDR2 SFDVKD. This CDR3 reads CATQGQSNIQYF. The CDR3 nucleotides read TGTGCCACCCAGGGACAGTCAAACATTCAGTACTTC.

The chain carries TRBV3-1 (or the pseudogene TRBV3-2) and TRBJ1-5; D is unclear. V was trimmed by 1 base and J by 6 bases, leaving 13 bases between them. Per germline, CDR1 LGHDT and CDR2 YNNKEL (reference sequence). This CDR3 comprises 15 residues. CDR3 protein: CASSQALGARQPQHF. The CDR3, as DNA: TGTGCCAGCAGCCAAGCCCTAGGTGCTCGTCAGCCCCAGCATTTT.

This clone is medium-sized in the sample. CDR3 bases: TGTGCCAGCAGTGGAGCCGCGTTCGACACTGAAGCTTTCTTT. This codes for CASSGAAFDTEAFF. J is TRBJ1-1 and V is TRBV2; D gene ambiguous. Germline V gene sequence: CDR1 SNHLY, CDR2 FYNNEI. The CDR3 has 14 amino acids. Trimming left V 4 bases short and J 3 bases short, with 12 bases between.

The CDR3 protein is CASSELFQVDNQPQHF. As DNA, the CDR3 is TGTGCCAGCAGTGAATTGTTTCAGGTTGACAATCAGCCCCAGCATTTT. The gene calls are TRBV6-1 and TRBJ1-5; no reliable D call. Germline-derived CDR1 and CDR2 are MNHNS and SASEGT. V gave up 2 bases and J gave up 3 bases, with 14 bases separating them. CDR3 length equals 16 residues.

This chain uses TRBV7-6 with TRBJ2-1; D is undetermined. Germline loops: CDR1 SGHVS, CDR2 FNYEAQ. The CDR3 spans 13 residues. Trimming took 2 bases from V and 4 from J, leaving 6 bases between them. CDR3 residues: CASSLSTYNEQFF. For the CDR3, the DNA is TGTGCCAGCAGCTTATCCACTTACAATGAGCAGTTCTTC.

J is TRBJ2-2 and V is TRBV5-1; no clear D gene. The CDR3 runs to 16 residues. CDR1 SGHRS and CDR2 YFSETQ come from the germline V gene. V was pared by 1 base and J by 3 bases, with 13 bases between. The CDR3 here is CASSLRPRLDTGELFF. The CDR3 DNA is TGCGCCAGCAGCTTGCGTCCCCGACTGGACACCGGGGAGCTGTTTTTT.

The chain uses TRBV6-1 and TRBJ1-5, with TRBD1 as a possible D gene (6 bases). The CDR3 has 17 amino acids. CDR1 and CDR2 (germline): MNHNS, SASEGT. V was trimmed by 2 bases and J by 2 bases, leaving 16 bases between them. The CDR3 coding sequence is TGTGCCAGCAGTGAAAGGGTACAGGGCTGGGGCAATCAGCCCCAGCATTTT. Encoded protein: CASSERVQGWGNQPQHF.

The V gene is TRBV6-5, the J gene TRBJ2-1, with a tentative D call TRBD1 (6 bases). Germline V gives CDR1 MNHEY, CDR2 SVGAGI. The CDR3 is 15 residues long. The V end was cut by 0 bases, the J end by 5 bases, with 11 bases between. The chain's CDR3 is CASSYSMRGNNEQFF. CDR3 bases: TGTGCCAGCAGTTACTCGATGAGGGGGAACAATGAGCAGTTCTTC.

This clone was counted only a few times. The chain joins TRBV9 to TRBJ2-1; 9 bases are a match to TRBD2. Germline CDR1 SGDLS, CDR2 YYNGEE. This CDR3 comprises 16 residues. Unmatched junction bases numbered 9, after V lost 0 bases and J lost 8 bases. DNA of the CDR3: TGTGCCAGCAGCGTAGCTGCGAGTAGCGGGAGATATGAGCAGTTCTTC. As protein: CASSVAASSGRYEQFF.

The chain couples TRBV3-1 (or the pseudogene TRBV3-2) to TRBJ2-7; 9 bases map to TRBD1. Germline assignment: CDR1 LGHDT and CDR2 YNNKEL (reference sequence). This CDR3 is 16 amino acids long. V lost 1 base and J lost 2; bases outside the gene matches: 6. The CDR3 sequence: CASSQVDRGWTYEQYF. The CDR3 DNA sequence: TGTGCCAGCAGCCAAGTGGACAGGGGTTGGACCTACGAGCAGTACTTC.

The chain recombines TRBV5-5 with TRBJ2-7; maybe TRBD2 (5 bases). The CDR3 runs to 15 residues. V dropped 1 base and J dropped 5 bases, with 16 bases sitting between them. Germline-derived CDR1 and CDR2 are SGHKS and YYEKEE (reference sequence). CDR3 protein: CASSLFFPGSNEQYF. The DNA for the CDR3 is TGTGCCAGCAGCTTGTTTTTTCCGGGATCGAACGAGCAGTACTTC.

The V call is TRBV19, the J call TRBJ1-1; D might be TRBD1 (6 bases). V dropped 5 bases and J dropped 10 bases, with 26 bases sitting between them. The CDR3 has 16 residues. In germline, CDR1 is LNHDA, CDR2 SQIVND (reference sequence). The CDR3 loop reads CASSSPPGHPPLGAFF. The CDR3 DNA is TGTGCCAGTAGTTCTCCGCCGGGACACCCGCCTCTCGGAGCTTTCTTT. Based on the CDR3 plus reference TRBV19 and TRBJ1-1, the full variable domain is DGGITQSPKYLFRKEGQNVTLSCEQNLNHDAMYWYRQDPGQGLRLIYYSQIVNDFQKGDIAEGYSVSREKKESFPLTVTSAQKNPTAFYLCASSSPPGHPPLGAFFGQGTRLTVV.

This chain joins TRBV3-1 (or the pseudogene TRBV3-2) and TRBJ1-2; D perhaps matches TRBD1 (6 bases). Trimming removed 3 bases at V and 6 bases at J, with 20 bases between. The CDR3 sequence is 16 residues long. Germline CDR1 and CDR2: LGHDT and YNNKEL (reference sequence). Here the CDR3 reads CASSHRAGAPRDGYTF. CDR3 coding DNA: TGTGCCAGCAGCCACCGGGCGGGGGCCCCTCGTGATGGCTACACCTTC.

The J gene is TRBJ2-5, the V gene TRBV13; 12 bases are a match to TRBD2. CDR3 length: 14 residues. V lost 4 bases, J lost 5 bases, and 2 bases stayed unmatched. Germline V gives CDR1 PRHDT, CDR2 FYEKMQ (reference sequence). The CDR3 DNA reads as TGTGCCAGCAGCTCTAGCGGGAGGGGGGAGACCCAGTACTTC. Protein: CASSSSGRGETQYF.

The chain combines TRBV5-8 with TRBJ2-4; 11 bases match TRBD2. The CDR3 covers 16 residues. V trimming: 5 bases; J trimming: 0 bases; junction bases outside the gene matches: 4. Germline CDR1 SGHTS, CDR2 YDEGEE. The CDR3 nucleotides read TGTGCCAGCAGTCTGACTAGCGGGAAAGCCAAAAACATTCAGTACTTC. Its protein product is CASSLTSGKAKNIQYF.

V is TRBV4-1 and J is TRBJ2-7; D is unclear. V was cut by 1 base and J by 3 bases, with 7 bases left in between. The CDR3 consists of 13 residues. CDR1 is MGHRA and CDR2 is YSYEKL in the germline V gene. CDR3 residues: CASSQVSNYEQYF. DNA of the CDR3: TGCGCCAGCAGCCAAGTCTCTAACTACGAGCAGTACTTC.

The chain employs TRBV24-1 and TRBJ2-7; 8 nucleotides align to TRBD1. The germline CDR1 and CDR2 sequences are KGHDR and SFDVKD. V shed 4 bases, J shed 4 bases, and the junction held 8 bases outside the gene matches. This CDR3 contains 15 residues. This chain's CDR3 is CATSDWTGYPYEQYV. CDR3 in DNA: TGTGCCACCAGTGACTGGACAGGGTACCCATACGAGCAGTACGTC.

This chain's CDR3 is CASSAVNRVNGYTF. For the CDR3, the DNA is TGTGCCAGCAGCGCCGTCAACAGGGTTAATGGCTACACCTTC. This sequence joins TRBV9 and TRBJ1-2; the D gene is possibly TRBD1 (6 bases). The CDR3 covers 14 residues. Per the germline V gene, CDR1 is SGDLS and CDR2 is YYNGEE. The V and J ends lost 3 bases and 6 bases respectively, with 15 bases between them. The complete variable domain, with remaining parts taken from reference TRBV9 and TRBJ1-2, reads DSGVTQTPKHLITATGQRVTLRCSPRSGDLSVYWYQQSLDQGLQFLIQYYNGEERAKGNILERFSAQQFPDLHSELNLSSLELGDSALYFCASSAVNRVNGYTFGSGTRLTVV.

CDR3 DNA: TGTGCCAGTAGTGTCCAACAGGGTTCTGGAAACACCATATATTTT. Translation gives CASSVQQGSGNTIYF. This rearrangement joins TRBV19 to TRBJ1-3; D is possibly TRBD1 (6 bases). The germline gives CDR1 LNHDA, CDR2 SQIVND (reference sequence). Trimming shortened V by 5 bases and J by 1 base, and 12 bases separated the two germline ends. The CDR3 extends over 15 amino acids.